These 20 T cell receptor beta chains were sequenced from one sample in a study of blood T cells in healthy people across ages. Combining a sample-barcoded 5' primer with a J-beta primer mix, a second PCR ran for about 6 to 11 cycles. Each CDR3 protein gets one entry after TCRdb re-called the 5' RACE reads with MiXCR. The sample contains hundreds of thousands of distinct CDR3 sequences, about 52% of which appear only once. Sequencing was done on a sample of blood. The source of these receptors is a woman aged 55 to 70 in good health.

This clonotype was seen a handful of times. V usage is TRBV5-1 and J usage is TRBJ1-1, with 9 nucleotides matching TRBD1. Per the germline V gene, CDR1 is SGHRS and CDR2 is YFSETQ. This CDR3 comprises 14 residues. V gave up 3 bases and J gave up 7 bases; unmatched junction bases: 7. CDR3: CASSSDRGIGEAFF. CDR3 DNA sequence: TGCGCCAGCAGCTCGGACAGGGGAATAGGTGAAGCTTTCTTT.

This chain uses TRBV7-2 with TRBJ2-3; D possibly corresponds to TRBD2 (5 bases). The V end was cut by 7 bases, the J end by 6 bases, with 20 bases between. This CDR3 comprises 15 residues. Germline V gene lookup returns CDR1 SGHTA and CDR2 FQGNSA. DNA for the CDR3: TGTGCCAGCATTCCCACCGAGGGCCGGTGGGATACGCAGTATTTT. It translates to CASIPTEGRWDTQYF.

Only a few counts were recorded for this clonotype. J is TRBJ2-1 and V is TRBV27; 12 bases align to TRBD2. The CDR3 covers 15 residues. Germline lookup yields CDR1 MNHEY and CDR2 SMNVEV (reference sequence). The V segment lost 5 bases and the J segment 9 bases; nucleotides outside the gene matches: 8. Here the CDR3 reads CASSRPGLAGAEQFF. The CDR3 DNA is TGTGCCAGCAGTAGGCCGGGACTAGCGGGTGCTGAGCAGTTCTTC.

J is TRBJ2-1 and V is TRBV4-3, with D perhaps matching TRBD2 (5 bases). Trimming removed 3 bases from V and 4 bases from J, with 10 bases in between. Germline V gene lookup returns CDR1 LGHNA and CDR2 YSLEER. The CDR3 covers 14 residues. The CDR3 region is CASSHPGDYNEQFF. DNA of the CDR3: TGCGCCAGCAGCCATCCCGGGGATTACAATGAGCAGTTCTTC.

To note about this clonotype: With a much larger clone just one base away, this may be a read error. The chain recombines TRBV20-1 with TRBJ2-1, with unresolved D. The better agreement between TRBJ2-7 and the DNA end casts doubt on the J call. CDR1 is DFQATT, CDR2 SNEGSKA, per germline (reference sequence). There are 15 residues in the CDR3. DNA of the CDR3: TGCAGTGCTAGAGATCCCGAGCGTTCCTACAATGAGCAGTACTTC. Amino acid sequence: CSARDPERSYNEQYF.

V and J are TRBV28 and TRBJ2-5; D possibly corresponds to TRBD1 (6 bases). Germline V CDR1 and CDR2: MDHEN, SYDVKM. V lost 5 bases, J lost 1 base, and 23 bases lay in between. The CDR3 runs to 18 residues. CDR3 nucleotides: TGTGCCAGCAGTCCGACCTCCGTCGATACAGGGACCCAAGAGACCCAGTACTTC. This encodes CASSPTSVDTGTQETQYF.

CDR3 nucleotide sequence: TGCAGTGCTAGTAAGACTAGCGGGGGCAATGAGCAGTTCTTC. Amino acid sequence: CSASKTSGGNEQFF. The V call is TRBV20-1, the J call TRBJ2-1; the match to TRBD2 covers 12 bases. Germline values: CDR1 DFQATT, CDR2 SNEGSKA (reference sequence). The CDR3 has 14 amino acids. The V and J ends lost 3 bases and 6 bases, in that order; junction bases with no gene match: 3.

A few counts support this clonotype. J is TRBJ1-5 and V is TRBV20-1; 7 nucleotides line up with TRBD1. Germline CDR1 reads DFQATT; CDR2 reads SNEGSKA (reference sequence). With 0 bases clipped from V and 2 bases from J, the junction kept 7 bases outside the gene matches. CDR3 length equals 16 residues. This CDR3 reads CSARDRGRGGNQPQHF. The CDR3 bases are TGCAGTGCTAGAGATCGGGGCAGGGGGGGCAATCAGCCCCAGCATTTT.

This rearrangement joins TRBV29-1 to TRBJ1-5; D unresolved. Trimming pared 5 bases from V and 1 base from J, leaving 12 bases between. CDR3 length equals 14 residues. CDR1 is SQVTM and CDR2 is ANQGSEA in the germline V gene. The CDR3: CSVRTGNSNQPQHF. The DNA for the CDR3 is TGCAGCGTTCGTACGGGGAACAGCAATCAGCCCCAGCATTTT.

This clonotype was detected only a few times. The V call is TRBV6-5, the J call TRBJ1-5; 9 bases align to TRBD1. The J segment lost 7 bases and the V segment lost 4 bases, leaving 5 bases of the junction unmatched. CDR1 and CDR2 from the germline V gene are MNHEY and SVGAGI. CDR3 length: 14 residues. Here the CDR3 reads CASSWGQGQQPQHF. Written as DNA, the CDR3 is TGTGCCAGCAGTTGGGGACAGGGCCAGCAGCCCCAGCATTTT.

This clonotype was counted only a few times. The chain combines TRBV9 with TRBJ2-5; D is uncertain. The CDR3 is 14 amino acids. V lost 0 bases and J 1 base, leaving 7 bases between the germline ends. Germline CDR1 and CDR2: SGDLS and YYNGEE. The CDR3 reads CASSVADSQETQYF. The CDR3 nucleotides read TGTGCCAGCAGCGTAGCTGATAGCCAAGAGACCCAGTACTTC.

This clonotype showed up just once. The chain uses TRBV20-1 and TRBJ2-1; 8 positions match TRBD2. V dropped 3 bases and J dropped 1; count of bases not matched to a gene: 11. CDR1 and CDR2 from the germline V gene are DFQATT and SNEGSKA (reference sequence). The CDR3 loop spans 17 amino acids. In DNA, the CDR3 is TGCAGTGCTAGCGCCTCGCGAGCGGGAGTGTCCTACAATGAGCAGTTCTTC. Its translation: CSASASRAGVSYNEQFF.

Written as DNA, the CDR3 is TGTGCCAGCAGCGCCCGGGACACATATAACTATGGCTACACCTTC. Translating it yields CASSARDTYNYGYTF. The chain is built from TRBV9 and TRBJ1-2; a weak D match, TRBD1 (6 bases). Trimming pared 3 bases from V and 1 base from J, leaving 13 bases between. CDR3 length: 15 amino acids. CDR1 is SGDLS, CDR2 YYNGEE, per germline.

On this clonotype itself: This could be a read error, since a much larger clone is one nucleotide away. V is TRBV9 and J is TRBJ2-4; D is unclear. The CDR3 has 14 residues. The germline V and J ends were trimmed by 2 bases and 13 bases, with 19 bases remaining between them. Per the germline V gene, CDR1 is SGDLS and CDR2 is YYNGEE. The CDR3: CASSVNGLTYVQYF. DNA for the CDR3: TGTGCCAGCAGCGTTAATGGTTTAACCTACGTGCAGTACTTC.

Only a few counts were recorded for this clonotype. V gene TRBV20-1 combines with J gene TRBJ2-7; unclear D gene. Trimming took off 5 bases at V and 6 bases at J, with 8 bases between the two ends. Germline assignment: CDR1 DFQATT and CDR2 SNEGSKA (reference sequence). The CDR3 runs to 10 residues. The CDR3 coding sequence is TGCAGTGCTGAAGACCTCGAGCAGTACTTC. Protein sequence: CSAEDLEQYF.

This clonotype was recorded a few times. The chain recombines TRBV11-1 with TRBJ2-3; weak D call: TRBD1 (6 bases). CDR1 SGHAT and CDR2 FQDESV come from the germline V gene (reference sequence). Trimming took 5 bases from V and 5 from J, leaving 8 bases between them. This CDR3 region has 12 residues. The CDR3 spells CASSIQGDTQYF. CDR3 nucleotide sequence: TGTGCCAGCAGCATACAGGGAGATACGCAGTATTTT.

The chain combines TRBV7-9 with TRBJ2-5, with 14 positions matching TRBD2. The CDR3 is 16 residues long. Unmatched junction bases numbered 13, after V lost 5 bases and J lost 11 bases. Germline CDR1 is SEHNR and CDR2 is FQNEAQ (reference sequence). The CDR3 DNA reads TGTGCCAGCAGCCTTACGACTAGCGGGAGGGGGAAGGAGCAGTACTTC. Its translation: CASSLTTSGRGKEQYF.

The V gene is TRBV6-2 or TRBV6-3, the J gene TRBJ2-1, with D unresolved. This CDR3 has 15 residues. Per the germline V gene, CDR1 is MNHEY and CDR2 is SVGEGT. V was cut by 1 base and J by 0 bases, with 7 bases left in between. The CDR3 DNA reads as TGTGCCAGCAGTTACTTGGTGAGCTCCTACAATGAGCAGTTCTTC. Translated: CASSYLVSSYNEQFF.

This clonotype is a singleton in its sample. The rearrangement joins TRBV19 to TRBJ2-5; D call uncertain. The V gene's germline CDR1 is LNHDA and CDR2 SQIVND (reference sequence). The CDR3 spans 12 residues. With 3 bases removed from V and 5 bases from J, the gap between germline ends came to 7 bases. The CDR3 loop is CASSILGETQYF. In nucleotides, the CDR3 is TGTGCCAGTAGTATCTTAGGGGAGACCCAGTACTTC.

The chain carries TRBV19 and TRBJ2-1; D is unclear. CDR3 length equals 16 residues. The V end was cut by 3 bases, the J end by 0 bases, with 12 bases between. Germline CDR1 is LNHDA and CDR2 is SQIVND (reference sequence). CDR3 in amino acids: CASSISGRSSYNEQFF. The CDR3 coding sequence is TGTGCCAGTAGTATTTCGGGTCGGAGCTCCTACAATGAGCAGTTCTTC.